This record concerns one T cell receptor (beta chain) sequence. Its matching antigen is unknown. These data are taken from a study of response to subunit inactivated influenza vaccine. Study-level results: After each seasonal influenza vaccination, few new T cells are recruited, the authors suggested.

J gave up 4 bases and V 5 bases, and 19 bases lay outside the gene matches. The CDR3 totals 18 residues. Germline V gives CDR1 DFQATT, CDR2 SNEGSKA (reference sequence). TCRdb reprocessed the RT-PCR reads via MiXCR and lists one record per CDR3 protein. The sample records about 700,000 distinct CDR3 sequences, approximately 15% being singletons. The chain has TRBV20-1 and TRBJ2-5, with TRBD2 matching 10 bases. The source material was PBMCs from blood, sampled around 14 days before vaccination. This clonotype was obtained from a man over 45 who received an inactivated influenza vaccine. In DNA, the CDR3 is TGCAGTGCTCGTTTCGACCTTAGCGGGGGGACTGTCGGAGAGACCCAGTACTTC. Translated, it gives CSARFDLSGGTVGETQYF.